This passage covers 10 T cell receptor beta chains from one sample sequenced in a study of cytomegalovirus exposure and HLA in healthy donors. Both 60 Vbeta primers and 13 Jbeta primers went into the PCR. The table came from immunoSEQ multiplex PCR; TCRdb's copy has only in-frame clones and leaves some out. Found here are 160,000 or so clones, approximately 80% of them singletons; the top ten hold 1.5%. Sequences were obtained from PBMCs. All receptors derive from a woman aged 18-29 years in good health and CMV-seronegative.

This sequence joins TRBV7-2 and TRBJ1-6, with TRBD1 as a possible D gene (5 bases). This CDR3 has 13 amino acids. The germline CDR1 and CDR2 sequences are SGHTA and FQGNSA. The V end was cut by 2 bases, the J end by 7 bases, with 6 bases between. The CDR3: CASSLWTNSPLHF. The CDR3 bases are TGTGCCAGCAGCTTATGGACAAATTCACCCCTCCACTTT.

The chain is built from TRBV6-5 and TRBJ2-6; 7 nucleotides align to TRBD1. The V segment lost 2 bases and the J segment 1 base; nucleotides outside the gene matches: 2. The CDR3 is made up of 16 amino acids. CDR1 and CDR2 from the germline V gene are MNHEY and SVGAGI. The DNA of the CDR3 is TGTGCCAGCAGTTACGGGACAGTATCTGGGGCCAACGTCCTGACTTTC. Translated: CASSYGTVSGANVLTF.

This rearrangement joins TRBV2 to TRBJ1-5; maybe TRBD1 (5 bases). This CDR3 is built from 15 residues. V was pared by 2 bases and J by 2 bases, with 10 bases between. Per the germline V gene, CDR1 is SNHLY and CDR2 is FYNNEI. This CDR3 is CASSESPRGNQPQHF. The CDR3 DNA follows: TGTGCCAGCAGTGAATCCCCCAGGGGCAATCAGCCCCAGCATTTT.

The chain uses TRBV12-5 and TRBJ2-3; TRBD1 might be the D (6 bases). Germline loops: CDR1 LGHNT, CDR2 FRNRAP. This CDR3 comprises 16 residues. V lost 6 bases to trimming and J lost 0 bases, with 16 bases between them. CDR3 in amino acids: CASGQTQGSSTDTQYF. The DNA of the CDR3 is TGTGCTAGTGGGCAAACACAGGGATCTAGCACAGATACGCAGTATTTT.

The chain uses TRBV28 and TRBJ1-2; a possible D gene is TRBD1 (6 bases). Deletions cut 2 bases from V and 8 bases from J, with 18 bases between. This CDR3 is 15 amino acids long. Per germline, CDR1 MDHEN and CDR2 SYDVKM. The CDR3 sequence: CASSLGGHDQGGYTF. The CDR3 coding sequence is TGTGCCAGCAGTTTAGGGGGACATGACCAAGGAGGCTACACCTTC.

The chain links TRBV6-1 to TRBJ1-5, with TRBD1 identical over 8 bases. With V trimmed by 7 bases and J by 6 bases, 11 bases remained unmatched. Germline CDR1 is MNHNS and CDR2 is SASEGT. This CDR3 has 15 amino acids. The CDR3 region has the DNA TGTGCCAGCACTCGACCCTCAGGGGGCAGTCAGCCCCAGCATTTT. The encoded protein is CASTRPSGGSQPQHF.

The J gene is TRBJ1-2, the V gene TRBV15, with TRBD1 identical over 8 bases. Germline V gene data show CDR1 as LNHNV and CDR2 as YYDKDF (reference sequence). The CDR3 totals 15 residues. J lost 8 bases, V lost 4 bases, and 12 bases had no gene match. CDR3 DNA sequence: TGTGCCACCAGCACCAGGACAGGGAGGCCAGGCGGCTACACCTTC. Protein product: CATSTRTGRPGGYTF.

J is TRBJ2-7 and V is TRBV28; weak D call: TRBD2 (5 bases). The CDR3 totals 12 residues. V dropped 2 bases and J dropped 5 bases, with 7 bases sitting between them. Germline assignment: CDR1 MDHEN and CDR2 SYDVKM. The CDR3 here is CASSLAGDEQYF. In nucleotides, the CDR3 is TGTGCCAGCAGTTTAGCCGGGGACGAGCAGTACTTC.

This clone was observed a single time. This sequence joins TRBV6-5 and TRBJ1-5; D might be TRBD1 (5 bases). Per germline, CDR1 MNHEY and CDR2 SVGAGI. This CDR3 is built from 15 residues. The V end was cut by 5 bases, the J end by 0 bases, with 11 bases between. The CDR3, as DNA: TGTGCCAGCAGTCCAGGGTTGAATAGCAATCAGCCCCAGCATTTT. Amino acid sequence: CASSPGLNSNQPQHF.

The chain has TRBV28 and TRBJ1-5; 11 nucleotides agree with TRBD1. The CDR3 consists of 14 residues. Germline CDR1 MDHEN, CDR2 SYDVKM. The junction had 8 bases not matched to a gene; V was cut back by 10 bases and J by 6 bases. CDR3 nucleotide sequence: TGTGCCATTAGGGACAGGGGGGAAAGTCAGCCCCAGCATTTT. Translation gives CAIRDRGESQPQHF.